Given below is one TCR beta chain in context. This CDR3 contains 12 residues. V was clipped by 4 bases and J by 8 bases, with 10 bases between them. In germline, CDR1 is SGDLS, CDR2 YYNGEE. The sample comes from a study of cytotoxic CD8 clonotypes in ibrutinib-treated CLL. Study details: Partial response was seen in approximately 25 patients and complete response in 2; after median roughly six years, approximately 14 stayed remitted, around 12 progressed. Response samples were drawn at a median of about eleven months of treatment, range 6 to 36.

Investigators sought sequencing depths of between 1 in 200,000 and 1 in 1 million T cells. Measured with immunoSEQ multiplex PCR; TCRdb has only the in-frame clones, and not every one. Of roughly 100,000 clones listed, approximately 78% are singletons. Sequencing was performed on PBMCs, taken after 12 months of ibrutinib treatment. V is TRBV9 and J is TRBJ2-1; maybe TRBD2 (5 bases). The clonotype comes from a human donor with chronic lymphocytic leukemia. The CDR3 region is CASSFIGDEQFF. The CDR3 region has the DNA TGTGCCAGCAGCTTCATCGGGGATGAGCAGTTCTTC.